This T cell receptor (beta chain) stems from a study of beta chain features in type 1 diabetes. Study-wide findings and caveats: The similarity of naive, central memory and Treg TCRB repertoires appeared greater among patients than among healthy donors.

V was pared by 2 bases and J by 1 base, with 18 bases between. Germline V CDR1 and CDR2: SGDLS, YYNGEE. The CDR3 sequence is 18 residues long. This clone turned up a few times. Its antigen is not identified. Sequencing targeted expressed TCRB transcripts, as all isolated RNA had been reverse transcribed. The repertoire was sequenced with immunoSEQ multiplex PCR; TCRdb's copy has only in-frame clones and lacks some. This sample has just over 600,000 clones, with 15% to 17% found just once. Each of the CD4+ naive, central memory, regulatory and stem cell-like memory populations was sorted via CD45RO/CCR7/CD25/CD127/CD95/CD27.

The J gene is TRBJ2-2, the V gene TRBV9; D unclear. This clonotype originated in a young man in good health. The sequenced material came from naive CD4+ T cells from blood. This CDR3 is CASSVPSARTQNTGELFF. Here the CDR3 DNA reads TGTGCCAGCAGCGTCCCCTCAGCCAGGACGCAGAACACCGGGGAGCTGTTTTTT.